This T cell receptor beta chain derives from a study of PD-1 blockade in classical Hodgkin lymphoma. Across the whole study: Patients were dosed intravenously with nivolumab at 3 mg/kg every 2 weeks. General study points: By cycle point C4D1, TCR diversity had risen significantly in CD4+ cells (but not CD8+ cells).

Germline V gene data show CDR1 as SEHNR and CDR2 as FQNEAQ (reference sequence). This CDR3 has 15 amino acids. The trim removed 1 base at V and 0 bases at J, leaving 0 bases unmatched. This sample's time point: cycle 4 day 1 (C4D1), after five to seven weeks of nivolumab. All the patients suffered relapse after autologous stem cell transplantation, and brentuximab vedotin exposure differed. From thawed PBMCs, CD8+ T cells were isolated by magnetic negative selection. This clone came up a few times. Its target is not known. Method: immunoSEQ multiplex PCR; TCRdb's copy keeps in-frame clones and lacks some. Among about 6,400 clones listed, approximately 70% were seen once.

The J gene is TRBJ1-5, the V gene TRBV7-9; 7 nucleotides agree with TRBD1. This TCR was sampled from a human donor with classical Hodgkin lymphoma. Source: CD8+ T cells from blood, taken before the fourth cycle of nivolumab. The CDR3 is CASSLGDSSNQPQHF. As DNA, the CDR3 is TGTGCCAGCAGCTTAGGGGACAGTAGCAATCAGCCCCAGCATTTT.